This T cell receptor beta chain was obtained from a study of blood T cell repertoires in COVID-19. This CDR3 spans 15 amino acids. CDR1 MNHNY and CDR2 SVGAGI come from the germline V gene (reference sequence). With 8 bases clipped from V and 2 bases from J, the junction kept 12 bases outside the gene matches. Assay: immunoSEQ multiplex PCR; the TCRdb copy retains only in-frame clones and omits some. The profile shows approximately 35,000 clones, 88% of them singletons. The clonotype comes from a woman in her seventies with active COVID-19. This chain joins TRBV6-6 and TRBJ2-7; 7 nucleotides agree with TRBD2. The specimen was peripheral blood. The CDR3 region is CASSGRNGLTYEQYF. Here the CDR3 DNA reads TGTGCCAGCTCCGGGAGGAACGGACTTACCTACGAGCAGTACTTC.